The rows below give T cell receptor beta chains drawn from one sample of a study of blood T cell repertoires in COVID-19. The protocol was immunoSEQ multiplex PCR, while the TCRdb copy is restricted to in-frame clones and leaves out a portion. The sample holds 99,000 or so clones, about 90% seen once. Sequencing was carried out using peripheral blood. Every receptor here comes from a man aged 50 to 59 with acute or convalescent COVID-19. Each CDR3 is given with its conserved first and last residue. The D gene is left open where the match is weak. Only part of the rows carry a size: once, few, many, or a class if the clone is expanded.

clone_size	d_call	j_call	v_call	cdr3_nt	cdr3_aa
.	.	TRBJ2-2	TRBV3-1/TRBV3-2	TGTGCCAGCAGCTCTAGAGCGTTTAACACCGGGGAGCTGTTTTTT	CASSSRAFNTGELFF
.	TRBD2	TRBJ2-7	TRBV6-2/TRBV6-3	TGTGCCAGCAGTTACACCCCGGGACTAGCGACCTACGAGCAGTACTTC	CASSYTPGLATYEQYF
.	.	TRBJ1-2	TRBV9	TGTGCCAGCAGCGTAGCGGCAGGGGATGCCTATGGCTACACCTTC	CASSVAAGDAYGYTF
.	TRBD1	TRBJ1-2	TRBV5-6	TGTGCCAGCAGCTGGGACAGGGACTATGGCTACACCTTC	CASSWDRDYGYTF
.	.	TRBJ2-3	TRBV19	TGTGCCAGTAAACCCCGCCTAGCGCATAGCACAGATACGCAGTATTTT	CASKPRLAHSTDTQYF
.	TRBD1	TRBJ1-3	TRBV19	TGTGCCAGTGCGACTTTCGGGCAGGGGGCTGGAAACACCATATATTTT	CASATFGQGAGNTIYF
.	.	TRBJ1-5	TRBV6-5	TGTGCCAGCACACCTTCCGGGAGTAGCAATCAGCCCCAGCATTTT	CASTPSGSSNQPQHF
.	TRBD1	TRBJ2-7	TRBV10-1	TGCGCCAGCAGTGACGGGACAGGATACGAGCAGTACTTC	CASSDGTGYEQYF
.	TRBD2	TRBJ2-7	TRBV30	TGTGCCTGGAGACTAGCGGGAGGGAGAAGACCCTACGAGCAGTACTTC	CAWRLAGGRRPYEQYF
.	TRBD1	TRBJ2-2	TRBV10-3	TGTGCCATCATGGGACAGACTTCGAACACCGGGGAGCTGTTTTTT	CAIMGQTSNTGELFF
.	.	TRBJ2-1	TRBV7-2	TGTGCCAGCAGCTTAATCCGGGGCAATGAGCAGTTCTTC	CASSLIRGNEQFF
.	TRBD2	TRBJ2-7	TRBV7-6	TGTGCCAGCAGCTTACGGAGCGGGAGGGCCTACGAGCAGTACTTC	CASSLRSGRAYEQYF
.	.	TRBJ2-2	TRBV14	TGTGCCAGCAGCATCCGACTGGACGGGGAGCTGTTTTTT	CASSIRLDGELFF
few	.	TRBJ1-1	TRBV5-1	TGCGCCAGCAGCTTGAGTGGGAAAGGGGGTAGGAACACTGAAGCTTTCTTT	CASSLSGKGGRNTEAFF
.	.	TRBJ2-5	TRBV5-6	TGTGCCAGCAACCCAGCAGGTCGCGAGACCCAGTACTTC	CASNPAGRETQYF
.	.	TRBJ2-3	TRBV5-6	TGTGCCAGCACCGAGGAGGGCAGGTCGGGGACAGATACGCAGTATTTT	CASTEEGRSGTDTQYF
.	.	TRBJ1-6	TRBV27	TGTGCCAGCAGTTGGACAGCTTATAATTCACCCCTCCACTTT	CASSWTAYNSPLHF
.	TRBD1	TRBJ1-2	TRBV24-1	TGTGCCACCAGTGACCCGAAACAGGGGTCCTATGGCTACACCTTC	CATSDPKQGSYGYTF
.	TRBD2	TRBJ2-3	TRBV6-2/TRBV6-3	TGTGCCAGCAGTTATCTCCCCCGGACTAGCGGAAGCACAGATACGCAGTATTTT	CASSYLPRTSGSTDTQYF
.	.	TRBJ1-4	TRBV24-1	TGTGCCACCAGTGGCGGGACCGAAAATGAAAAACTGTTTTTT	CATSGGTENEKLFF
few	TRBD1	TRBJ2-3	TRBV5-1	TGCGCCAGCAGCTCGGGACAGCTAACAGATACGCAGTATTTT	CASSSGQLTDTQYF
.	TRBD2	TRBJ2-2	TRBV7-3	TGTGCCAGCAGCCGAGCTCCGGGACTAGCTTCGAACACCGGGGAGCTGTTTTTT	CASSRAPGLASNTGELFF
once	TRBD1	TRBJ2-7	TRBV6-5	TGTGCCAGCAGCCAATCCGGGACAGGGGCCCACGAGCAGTACTTC	CASSQSGTGAHEQYF
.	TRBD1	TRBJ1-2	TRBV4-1	TGCGCCAGCAGCACCCGGACAGGGGCGGACTATGGCTACACCTTC	CASSTRTGADYGYTF
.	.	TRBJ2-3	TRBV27	TGTGCCAGCAGTTTTCAGGGTGTCCGAGGCACAGATACGCAGTATTTT	CASSFQGVRGTDTQYF
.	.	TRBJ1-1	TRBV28	TGTGCCAGCATCGACAGAAACGAAGCTTTCTTT	CASIDRNEAFF
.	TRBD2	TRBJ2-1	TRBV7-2	TGTGCCAGCAGCCCTAGACTAGCGGGAGTAAATGAGCAGTTCTTC	CASSPRLAGVNEQFF
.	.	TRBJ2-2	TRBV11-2	TGTGCCAGCAGCTTAGGTGTTCTAGCAGTAACCGGGGAGCTGTTTTTT	CASSLGVLAVTGELFF
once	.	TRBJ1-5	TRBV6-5	TGTGCCAGCAGCTTCGACAGATCCCAGCCCCAGCATTTT	CASSFDRSQPQHF
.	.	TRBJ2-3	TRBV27	TGTGCCGTCAGGGACACAAACACAGATACGCAGTATTTT	CAVRDTNTDTQYF
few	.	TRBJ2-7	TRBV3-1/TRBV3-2	TGTGCCAGCAGCCAAGTGGAGGACGAGCAGTACTTC	CASSQVEDEQYF
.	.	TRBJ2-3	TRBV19	TGTGCCAGTAGAGAGCGGGGCACAGATACGCAGTATTTT	CASRERGTDTQYF
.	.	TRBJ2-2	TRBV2	TGTGCCAGCAGTGAAGGGGCAGTAATCACCGGGGAGCTGTTTTTT	CASSEGAVITGELFF
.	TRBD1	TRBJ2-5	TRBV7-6	TGTGCCAGCAGCTTAGAAGAGGGGGCGGGAGAGACCCAGTACTTC	CASSLEEGAGETQYF
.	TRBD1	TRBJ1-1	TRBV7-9	TGTGCCAGCAGCACCGACAGGGCAGAAGGCACTGAAGCTTTCTTT	CASSTDRAEGTEAFF
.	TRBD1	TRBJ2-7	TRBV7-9	TGTGCCAGCAGCTTAGGGACAGGTAAATCCTACGAGCAGTACTTC	CASSLGTGKSYEQYF
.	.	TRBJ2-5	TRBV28	TGTGCCAGCAGCCTGGGGACACGGTACCAAGAGACCCAGTACTTC	CASSLGTRYQETQYF
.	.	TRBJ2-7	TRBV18	TGTGCCAGCTCACCACTAGGGGCAACTACCTACGAGCAGTACTTC	CASSPLGATTYEQYF
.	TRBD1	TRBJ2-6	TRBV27	TGTGCCAGCAGTCCCAAGGGGGCCACTCTCTCTGGGGCCAACGTCCTGACTTTC	CASSPKGATLSGANVLTF
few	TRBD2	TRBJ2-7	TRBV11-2	TGTGCCAGCAGCTCCGGGACTAACTACGAGCAGTACTTC	CASSSGTNYEQYF
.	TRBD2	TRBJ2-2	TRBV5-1	TGCGCCAGCAGCCGCGGACTAGCGAACACCGGGGAGCTGTTTTTT	CASSRGLANTGELFF
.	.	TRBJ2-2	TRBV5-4	TGTGCCAGCAGCTCAGGACAGAGGAACACCGGGGAGCTGTTTTTT	CASSSGQRNTGELFF
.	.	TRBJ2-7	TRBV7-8	TGTGCCAGCAGCTTCGGGCCCCGGGACTCCTCCTACGAGCAGTACTTC	CASSFGPRDSSYEQYF
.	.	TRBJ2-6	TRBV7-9	TGTGCCAGCAGCCCTGGGGCGGCTGGGGCCAACGTCCTGACTTTC	CASSPGAAGANVLTF
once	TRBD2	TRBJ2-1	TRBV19	TGTGCCAGTAGTTTTCTAGCGGGAGTGGGTTACAATGAGCAGTTCTTC	CASSFLAGVGYNEQFF
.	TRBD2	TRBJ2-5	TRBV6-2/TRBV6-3	TGTGCCAGCAGCGCAACTAGCGGGAGGGCCCAGGGGGCCCAGTACTTC	CASSATSGRAQGAQYF
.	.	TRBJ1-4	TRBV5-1	TGCGCCAGCAGCCCCGGCGGGGACCATGAAAAACTGTTTTTT	CASSPGGDHEKLFF
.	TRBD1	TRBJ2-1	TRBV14	TGTGCCAGCAGCCCGGACAGGGGCAATGAGCAGTTCTTC	CASSPDRGNEQFF
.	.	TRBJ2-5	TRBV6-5	TGTGCCAGCCAATTTACGCGGGGAGCAGAGACCCAGTACTTC	CASQFTRGAETQYF
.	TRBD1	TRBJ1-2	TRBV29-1	TGCAGCGGCCAGGACAGGGATCACTATGGCTACACCTTC	CSGQDRDHYGYTF
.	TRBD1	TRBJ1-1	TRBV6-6	TGTGCCAGCAGTGACAGGGTAACCACTGAAGCTTTCTTT	CASSDRVTTEAFF
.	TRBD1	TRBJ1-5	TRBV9	TGTGCCAGCAGCGTGGGGACAGGGAGGAATCAGCCCCAGCATTTT	CASSVGTGRNQPQHF
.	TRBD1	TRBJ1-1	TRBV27	TGTGCCAGCAGTTTACTAGGACAGGGGGCAGGTCGGAACACTGAAGCTTTCTTT	CASSLLGQGAGRNTEAFF
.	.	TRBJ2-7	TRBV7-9	TGTGCCAGCAGCTTAGGATCTATCGACTACGAGCAGTACTTC	CASSLGSIDYEQYF